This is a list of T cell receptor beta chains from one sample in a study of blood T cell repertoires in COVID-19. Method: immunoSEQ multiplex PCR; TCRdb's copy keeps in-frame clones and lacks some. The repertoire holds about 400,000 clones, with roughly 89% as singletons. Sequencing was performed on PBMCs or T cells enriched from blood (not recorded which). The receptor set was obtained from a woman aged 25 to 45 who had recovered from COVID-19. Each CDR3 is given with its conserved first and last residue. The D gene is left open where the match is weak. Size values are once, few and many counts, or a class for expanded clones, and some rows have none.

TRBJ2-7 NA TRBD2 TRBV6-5 CASSHTSGSSYEQYF TGTGCCAGCAGTCACACTAGCGGGAGCTCCTACGAGCAGTACTTC
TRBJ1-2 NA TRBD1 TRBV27 CASSRQGYNYGYTF TGTGCCAGCAGCAGACAGGGATATAACTATGGCTACACCTTC
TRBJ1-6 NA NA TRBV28 CASSSGSPLHF TGTGCCAGCAGTTCCGGGTCACCCCTCCACTTT
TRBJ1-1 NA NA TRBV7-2 CASSSYTGDQAFF TGTGCCAGCAGCTCCTACACGGGGGATCAAGCTTTCTTT
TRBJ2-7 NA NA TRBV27 CASSLTSSPLYEQYF TGTGCCAGCAGCCTTACTAGTTCTCCGCTCTACGAGCAGTACTTC
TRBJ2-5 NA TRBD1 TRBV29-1 CSVEQGAAETQYF TGCAGCGTGGAACAGGGGGCGGCAGAGACCCAGTACTTC
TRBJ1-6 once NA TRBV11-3 CASSLGGERHSPLHF TGTGCCAGCAGCTTAGGGGGGGAGCGGCACTCACCCCTCCACTTT
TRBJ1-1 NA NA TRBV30 CAWSVVGGSTEAFF TGTGCCTGGAGTGTCGTGGGGGGGAGCACTGAAGCTTTCTTT
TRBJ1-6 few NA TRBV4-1 CASSPSGSPLHF TGCGCCAGCAGCCCCTCGGGTTCACCCCTCCACTTT
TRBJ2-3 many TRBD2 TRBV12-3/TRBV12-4 CASGLAYTDTQYF TGTGCCAGCGGACTAGCCTACACAGATACGCAGTATTTT
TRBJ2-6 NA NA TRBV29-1 CSVADGSSGANVLTF TGCAGCGTTGCCGATGGGAGCTCTGGGGCCAACGTCCTGACTTTC
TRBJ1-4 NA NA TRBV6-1 CASSPSATNEKLFF TGTGCCAGCAGCCCCTCTGCAACTAATGAAAAACTGTTTTTT
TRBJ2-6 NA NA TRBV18 CASSPPAGRTSGANVLTF TGTGCCAGCTCACCACCGGCGGGACGGACCTCTGGGGCCAACGTCCTGACTTTC